Following are 28 T cell receptor beta chains from one sample sequenced in a study of OX40 agonist ivuxolimab in advanced cancers. TCRdb's table, derived via immunoSEQ multiplex PCR, lists solely in-frame clones and lacks some. Among about 49,000 clones listed, roughly 79% were seen once. Source: CD4+ or CD8+ T cells sorted from blood, taken in a trial of the OX40 agonist ivuxolimab. These receptors all stem from an adult with an advanced solid tumor such as melanoma, head and neck, liver or kidney cancer.

This chain joins TRBV28 and TRBJ2-5; 9 nucleotides match TRBD2. Germline lookup yields CDR1 MDHEN and CDR2 SYDVKM. The CDR3 has 15 residues. Losses at the gene ends were 1 base for V and 2 bases for J; bases not matched to a gene: 2. The CDR3 spells CASSLSSGIQETQYF. The CDR3 nucleotides are TGTGCCAGCAGTTTATCTAGCGGGATACAAGAGACCCAGTACTTC. The whole variable domain, remainder taken from reference TRBV28 and TRBJ2-5, is DVKVTQSSRYLVKRTGEKVFLECVQDMDHENMFWYRQDPGLGLRLIYFSYDVKMKEKGDIPEGYSVSREKKERFSLILESASTNQTSMYLCASSLSSGIQETQYFGPGTRLLVL.

This chain joins TRBV28 and TRBJ2-3; perhaps D is TRBD1 or TRBD2 (5 bases each). V lost 3 bases and J 1 base, leaving 11 bases between the germline ends. Germline V gives CDR1 MDHEN, CDR2 SYDVKM. The CDR3 totals 15 residues. The CDR3 reads CASSFGALGTDTQYF. The CDR3 coding sequence is TGTGCCAGCAGTTTCGGGGCTTTAGGCACAGATACGCAGTATTTT.

This chain joins TRBV14 and TRBJ2-3; 13 bases agree with TRBD2. V shed 2 bases, J shed 5 bases, and the junction held 7 bases outside the gene matches. The CDR3 sequence is 17 residues long. Germline-derived CDR1 and CDR2 are SGHDN and FVKESK. As DNA, the CDR3 is TGTGCCAGCAGCCAAAGGACTAGCGGGGGCTTCGGAGATACGCAGTATTTT. It translates to CASSQRTSGGFGDTQYF.

This clone was seen a few times. The chain uses TRBV7-9 and TRBJ1-4, with TRBD1 as a possible D gene (5 bases). In germline, CDR1 is SEHNR, CDR2 FQNEAQ (reference sequence). The CDR3 is 14 amino acids. Trimming left V 4 bases short and J 5 bases short, with 11 bases between. The CDR3 nucleotides read TGTGCCAGCAGCTCAGATCGGGGGAATGAAAAACTGTTTTTT. Translation gives CASSSDRGNEKLFF.

This clone came up once. This chain uses TRBV28 with TRBJ2-1; TRBD1 matches 9 bases. The germline V gene has CDR1 MDHEN and CDR2 SYDVKM. This CDR3 region has 15 residues. The trim removed 6 bases at V and 2 bases at J, leaving 5 bases unmatched. The CDR3 sequence: CASSPGQGPYNEQFF. CDR3 DNA sequence: TGTGCCAGCAGCCCTGGACAGGGGCCCTACAATGAGCAGTTCTTC.

The chain couples TRBV6-5 to TRBJ1-5; unclear D gene. Germline CDR1 and CDR2: MNHEY and SVGAGI. This CDR3 comprises 14 residues. The germline V and J ends were trimmed by 2 bases and 1 base, with 6 bases remaining between them. The CDR3 DNA sequence: TGTGCCAGCAGTTACGAGCTGAGCAATCAGCCCCAGCATTTT. Translating it yields CASSYELSNQPQHF.

The gene calls are TRBV5-5 and TRBJ1-5; D gene ambiguous. Germline V lookup: CDR1 SGHKS, CDR2 YYEKEE (reference sequence). V lost 2 bases to trimming and J lost 5 bases, with 11 bases between them. The CDR3 consists of 14 residues. The CDR3 spells CASSFWEQDQPQHF. The CDR3 DNA follows: TGTGCCAGCAGCTTTTGGGAGCAGGATCAGCCCCAGCATTTT.

V and J are TRBV7-6 and TRBJ2-7; 7 positions match TRBD1. With V trimmed by 2 bases and J by 2 bases, 3 bases remained unmatched. The CDR3 is 14 amino acids. CDR1 and CDR2 (germline): SGHVS, FNYEAQ. The CDR3 DNA follows: TGTGCCAGCAGCTTATTGACAGGGACCTACGAGCAGTACTTC. This encodes CASSLLTGTYEQYF.

The CDR3 DNA reads as TGTGCCAGCAGTTTTGGCGGGTATTCACCCCTCCACTTT. This sequence encodes CASSFGGYSPLHF. The V gene is TRBV27, the J gene TRBJ1-6; no clear D. The germline gives CDR1 MNHEY, CDR2 SMNVEV (reference sequence). V lost 3 bases to trimming and J lost 8 bases, with 8 bases between them. This CDR3 spans 13 amino acids.

The chain uses TRBV5-1 and TRBJ2-4; TRBD1 matches at 9 bases. The CDR3 loop spans 14 amino acids. CDR1 and CDR2 from the germline V gene are SGHRS and YFSETQ. The V gene end was trimmed by 6 bases and the J gene end by 6 bases; junction bases not matched to a gene: 7. Here the CDR3 reads CASNPDRGLNIQYF. CDR3 nucleotides: TGCGCCAGCAACCCGGACAGGGGATTAAACATTCAGTACTTC.

The V and J genes are TRBV19 and TRBJ1-2; 11 bases are a match to TRBD1. The CDR3 is made up of 15 amino acids. Unmatched junction bases numbered 4, after V lost 3 bases and J lost 4 bases. Germline V CDR1 and CDR2: LNHDA, SQIVND (reference sequence). Here the CDR3 reads CASSMGQGGFYGYTF. CDR3 coding DNA: TGTGCCAGTAGTATGGGACAGGGGGGATTCTATGGCTACACCTTC. Filled out from reference TRBV19 and TRBJ1-2, the complete variable domain reads DGGITQSPKYLFRKEGQNVTLSCEQNLNHDAMYWYRQDPGQGLRLIYYSQIVNDFQKGDIAEGYSVSREKKESFPLTVTSAQKNPTAFYLCASSMGQGGFYGYTFGSGTRLTVV.

The rearrangement joins TRBV28 to TRBJ1-2; possibly TRBD1 for D (5 bases). V was clipped by 7 bases and J by 4 bases, with 16 bases between them. CDR3 length equals 14 residues. CDR1 is MDHEN, CDR2 SYDVKM, per germline. CDR3 loop: CASNPREKVYGYTF. The CDR3 DNA follows: TGTGCCAGCAATCCCAGGGAAAAGGTCTATGGCTACACCTTC.

This chain links TRBV11-2 with TRBJ2-7, with D tentatively TRBD2 (6 bases). The CDR3 is 12 residues long. Deletions cut 5 bases from V and 6 bases from J, with 11 bases between. CDR1 and CDR2 (germline): SGHAT, FQNNGV. The CDR3 nucleotides read TGTGCCAGCAGCCAGGCGGGGTTCGAGCAGTACTTC. This gives the protein CASSQAGFEQYF.

CDR3 protein: CASSISGEGYNEQFF. The CDR3, as DNA: TGTGCCAGCAGTATCTCCGGGGAGGGATACAATGAGCAGTTCTTC. The chain has TRBV6-5 and TRBJ2-1; 7 bases match TRBD2. Germline loops: CDR1 MNHEY, CDR2 SVGAGI. The length of the CDR3 is 15 residues. The J segment lost 4 bases and the V segment lost 5 bases, leaving 8 bases of the junction unmatched.

This rearrangement joins TRBV11-3 to TRBJ2-1, with TRBD1 matching 7 bases. Germline-derived CDR1 and CDR2 are SGHNT and YENEEA. J was trimmed by 16 bases and V by 0 bases; bases with no gene match: 6. The CDR3 spans 12 residues. The CDR3 loop reads CASSLDGTARFF. The CDR3 coding sequence is TGTGCCAGCAGCTTAGATGGGACAGCGCGCTTCTTC.

Note on this clone: This same CDR3 is encoded by further DNA sequences in the sample. The CDR3 DNA reads as TGTGCCAGCAGCTTGGCAGGGCAGGTCTTTCTGGGGCGGCAGTACTTC. As protein: CASSLAGQVFLGRQYF. The chain recombines TRBV13 with TRBJ2-7; TRBD1 might be the D (5 bases). The germline V gene encodes CDR1 PRHDT and CDR2 FYEKMQ (reference sequence). V was trimmed by 3 bases and J by 9 bases, leaving 24 bases between them. This CDR3 has 16 residues.

The CDR3 here is CASSISGSPVELFF. The CDR3 region has the DNA TGTGCCAGTAGTATTAGCGGGTCGCCCGTGGAGCTGTTTTTT. The gene calls are TRBV19 and TRBJ2-2; TRBD2 matches 7 bases. CDR1 and CDR2 (germline): LNHDA, SQIVND (reference sequence). The CDR3 spans 14 residues. V dropped 3 bases and J dropped 10; count of bases not matched to a gene: 8.

V is TRBV29-1 and J is TRBJ1-2, with 9 bases fitting TRBD1. Germline CDR1 reads SQVTM; CDR2 reads ANQGSEA. The CDR3 is 11 residues long. J lost 5 bases, V lost 6 bases, and 1 base had no gene match. CDR3: CSVGQGYGYTF. CDR3 DNA sequence: TGCAGCGTCGGACAGGGGTATGGCTACACCTTC.

The chain combines TRBV27 with TRBJ2-2, with 11 bases that match TRBD1. Trimming at V came to 5 bases and at J to 6 bases, leaving 5 bases not matched to a gene. Germline CDR1 is MNHEY and CDR2 is SMNVEV (reference sequence). This CDR3 has 15 residues. The CDR3 DNA is TGTGCCAGCAGTAACCCGGGACAGGGGGCCGGGGAGCTGTTTTTT. Translation gives CASSNPGQGAGELFF.

This chain uses TRBV7-9 with TRBJ2-1; D gene uncertain. CDR3 size: 10 residues. Germline V gene data show CDR1 as SEHNR and CDR2 as FQNEAQ (reference sequence). Trimming took off 0 bases at V and 9 bases at J, with 0 bases between the two ends. The CDR3 sequence: CASSLAEQFF. In DNA form, the CDR3 reads TGTGCCAGCAGCTTAGCTGAGCAGTTCTTC.

The chain combines TRBV7-9 with TRBJ2-5, with D possibly TRBD2 on 6 matching bases. This CDR3 contains 14 residues. The ends were cut back, 1 base at V and 11 bases at J, with 17 bases in the middle. Germline V lookup: CDR1 SEHNR, CDR2 FQNEAQ (reference sequence). DNA for the CDR3: TGTGCCAGCAGCTTAGTGGCGGAGCCGGGAGAGCAGTACTTC. Its protein is CASSLVAEPGEQYF.

The chain uses TRBV27 and TRBJ2-3; D is perhaps TRBD2 (6 bases). This CDR3 has 13 residues. V lost 10 bases, J lost 3 bases, and 14 bases lay in between. Germline assignment: CDR1 MNHEY and CDR2 SMNVEV (reference sequence). The CDR3 nucleotides are TGTGCCATCTCCCGAGGAGGGACAGATACGCAGTATTTT. This sequence encodes CAISRGGTDTQYF.

In its sample, this clone was seen a few times. V is TRBV10-2 and J is TRBJ1-3; no clear D. CDR1 and CDR2 from the germline V gene are WSHSY and SAAADI. The CDR3 consists of 15 residues. Trimming cost V 0 bases and J 2 bases, with 8 bases left between them. The CDR3 DNA is TGCGCCAGCAGTGAGTCAGCCTTCACTGGAAACACCATATATTTT. This sequence encodes CASSESAFTGNTIYF.

This clone was seen just once. The rearrangement uses TRBV15 and TRBJ1-5; D call uncertain. CDR3 size: 14 residues. Germline CDR1 and CDR2: LNHNV and YYDKDF (reference sequence). V was pared by 4 bases and J by 5 bases, with 12 bases between. The CDR3 nucleotides are TGTGCCACCAGCAAGGACCCAGCGGATCAGCCCCAGCATTTT. It is translated as CATSKDPADQPQHF.

V gene TRBV19 combines with J gene TRBJ1-2; 9 bases map to TRBD1. The V and J ends lost 10 bases and 8 bases, in that order; junction bases with no gene match: 14. CDR1 and CDR2 from the germline V gene are LNHDA and SQIVND (reference sequence). CDR3 length: 14 amino acids. The chain's CDR3 is CAIGDGQGPEGYTF. In DNA, the CDR3 is TGTGCCATAGGGGATGGACAGGGGCCGGAGGGCTACACCTTC.

The gene calls are TRBV28 and TRBJ2-3; D remains unclear. This CDR3 spans 12 amino acids. CDR1 MDHEN and CDR2 SYDVKM come from the germline V gene. V was cut by 4 bases and J by 2 bases, with 4 bases left in between. The CDR3 is CASSSVTDTQYF. The CDR3 DNA follows: TGTGCCAGCAGTTCAGTCACAGATACGCAGTATTTT.

The CDR3 region has the DNA TGTGCCACCAGCAGAGATCGGGGGGTTTACGAAAAACTGTTTTTT. Translated: CATSRDRGVYEKLFF. The chain has TRBV15 and TRBJ1-4; the D gene is possibly TRBD1 (5 bases). This CDR3 contains 15 residues. The V end lost 0 bases, the J end lost 8 bases, and 13 bases lay between the germline ends. The V gene's germline CDR1 is LNHNV and CDR2 YYDKDF (reference sequence).

The chain joins TRBV4-3 to TRBJ2-7; D is ambiguous. The CDR3 runs to 14 residues. Trimming left V 0 bases short and J 6 bases short, with 12 bases between. Germline V gene lookup returns CDR1 LGHNA and CDR2 YSLEER. The CDR3 DNA reads TGCGCCAGCAGCCAAGAACTGGGATTTGGCGAGCAGTACTTC. Amino acid sequence: CASSQELGFGEQYF.